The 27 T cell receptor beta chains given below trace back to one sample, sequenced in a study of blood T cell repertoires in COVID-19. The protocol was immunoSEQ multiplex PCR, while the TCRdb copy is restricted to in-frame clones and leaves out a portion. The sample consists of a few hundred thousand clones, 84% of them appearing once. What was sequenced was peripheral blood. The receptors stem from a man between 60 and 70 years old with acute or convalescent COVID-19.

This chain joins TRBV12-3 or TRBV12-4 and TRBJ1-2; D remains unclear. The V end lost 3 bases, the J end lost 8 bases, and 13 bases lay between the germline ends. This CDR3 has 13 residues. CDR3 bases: TGTGCCAGCAGTTTCCAACTAACCGGCGGCTACACCTTC. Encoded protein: CASSFQLTGGYTF.

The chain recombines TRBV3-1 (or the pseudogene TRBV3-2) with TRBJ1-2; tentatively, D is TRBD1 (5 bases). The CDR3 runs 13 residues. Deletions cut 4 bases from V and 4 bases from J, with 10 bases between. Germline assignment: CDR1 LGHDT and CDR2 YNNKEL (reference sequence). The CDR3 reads CASSRQGVYGYTF. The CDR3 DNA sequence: TGTGCCAGCAGCCGTCAGGGCGTCTATGGCTACACCTTC.

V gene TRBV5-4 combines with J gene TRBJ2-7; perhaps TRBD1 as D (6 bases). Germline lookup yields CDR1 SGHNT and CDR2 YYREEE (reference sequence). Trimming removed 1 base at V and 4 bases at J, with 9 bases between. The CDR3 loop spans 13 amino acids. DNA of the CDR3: TGTGCCAGCAGCTTGACAGGGTCGTACGAGCAGTACTTC. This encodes CASSLTGSYEQYF.

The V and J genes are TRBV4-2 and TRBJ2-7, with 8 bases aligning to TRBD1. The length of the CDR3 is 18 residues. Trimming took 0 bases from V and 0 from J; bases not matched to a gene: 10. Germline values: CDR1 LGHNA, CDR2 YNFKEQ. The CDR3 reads CASSQESFRTGTSYEQYF. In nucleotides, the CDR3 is TGTGCCAGCAGCCAAGAGAGTTTCCGGACAGGGACCTCCTACGAGCAGTACTTC.

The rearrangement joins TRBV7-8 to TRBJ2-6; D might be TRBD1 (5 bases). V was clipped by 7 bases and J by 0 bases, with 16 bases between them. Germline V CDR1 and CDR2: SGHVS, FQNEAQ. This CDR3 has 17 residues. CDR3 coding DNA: TGTGCCAGCACCCACCAACGACAGCCCTCTGGGGCCAACGTCCTGACTTTC. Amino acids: CASTHQRQPSGANVLTF.

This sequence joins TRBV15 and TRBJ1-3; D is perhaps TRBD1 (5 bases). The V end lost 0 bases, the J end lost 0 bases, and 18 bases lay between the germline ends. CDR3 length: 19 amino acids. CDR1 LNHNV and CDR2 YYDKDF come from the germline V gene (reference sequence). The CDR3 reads CATSRDGRGGGLSGNTIYF. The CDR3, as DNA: TGTGCCACCAGCAGAGACGGGCGGGGCGGCGGACTCTCTGGAAACACCATATATTTT.

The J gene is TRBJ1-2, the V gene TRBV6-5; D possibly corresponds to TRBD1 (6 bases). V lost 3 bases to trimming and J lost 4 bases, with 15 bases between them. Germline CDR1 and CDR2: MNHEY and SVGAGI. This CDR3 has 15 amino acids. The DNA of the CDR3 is TGTGCCAGCAGTTATTACCCAGGGGTGACCTATGGCTACACCTTC. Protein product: CASSYYPGVTYGYTF.

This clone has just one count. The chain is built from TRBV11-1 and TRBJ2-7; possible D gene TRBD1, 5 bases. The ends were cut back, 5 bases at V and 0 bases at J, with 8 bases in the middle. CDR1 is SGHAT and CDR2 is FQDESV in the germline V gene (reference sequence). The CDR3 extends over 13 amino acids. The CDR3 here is CASSLQDSYEQYF. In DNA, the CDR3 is TGTGCCAGCAGCCTACAGGACTCCTACGAGCAGTACTTC.

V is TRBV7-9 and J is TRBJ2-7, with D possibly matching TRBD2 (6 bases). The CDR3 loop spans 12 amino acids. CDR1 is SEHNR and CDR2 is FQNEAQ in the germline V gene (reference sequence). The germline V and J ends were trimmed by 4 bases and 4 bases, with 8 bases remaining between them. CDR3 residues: CASSWGEYEQYF. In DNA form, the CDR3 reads TGTGCCAGCAGCTGGGGGGAGTACGAGCAGTACTTC.

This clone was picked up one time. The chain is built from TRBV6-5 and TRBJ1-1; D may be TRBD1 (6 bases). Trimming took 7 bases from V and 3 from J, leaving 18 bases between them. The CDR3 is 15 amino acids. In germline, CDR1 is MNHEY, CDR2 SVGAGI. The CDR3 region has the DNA TGTGCCAGCACCTCTAGGGGGTTCGGGGACACTGAAGCTTTCTTT. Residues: CASTSRGFGDTEAFF.

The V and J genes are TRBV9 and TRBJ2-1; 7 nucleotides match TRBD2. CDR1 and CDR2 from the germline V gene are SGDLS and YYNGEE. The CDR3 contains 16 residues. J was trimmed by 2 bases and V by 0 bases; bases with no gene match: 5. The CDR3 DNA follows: TGTGCCAGCAGCGTAGGATGGCTAGCGGCCTACAATGAGCAGTTCTTC. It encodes CASSVGWLAAYNEQFF.

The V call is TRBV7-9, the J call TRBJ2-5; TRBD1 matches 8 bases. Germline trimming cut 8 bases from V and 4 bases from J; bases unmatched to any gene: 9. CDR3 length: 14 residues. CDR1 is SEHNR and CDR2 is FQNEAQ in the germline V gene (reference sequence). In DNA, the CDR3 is TGTGCCAGCGCAACGGACAGGGCTGCAGAGACCCAGTACTTC. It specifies CASATDRAAETQYF.

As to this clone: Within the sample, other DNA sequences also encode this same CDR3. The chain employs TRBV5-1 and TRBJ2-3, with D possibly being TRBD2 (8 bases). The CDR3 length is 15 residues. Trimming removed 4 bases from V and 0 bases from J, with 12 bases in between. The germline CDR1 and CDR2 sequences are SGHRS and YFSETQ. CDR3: CASSREGASTDTQYF. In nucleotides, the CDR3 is TGCGCCAGCAGCCGGGAGGGGGCGAGCACAGATACGCAGTATTTT.

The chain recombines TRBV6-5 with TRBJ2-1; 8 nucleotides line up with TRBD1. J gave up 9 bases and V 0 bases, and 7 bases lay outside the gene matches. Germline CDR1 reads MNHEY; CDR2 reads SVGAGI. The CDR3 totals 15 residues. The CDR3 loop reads CASSYSTTGTGEQFF. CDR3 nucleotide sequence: TGTGCCAGCAGTTACTCCACGACAGGGACAGGTGAGCAGTTCTTC.

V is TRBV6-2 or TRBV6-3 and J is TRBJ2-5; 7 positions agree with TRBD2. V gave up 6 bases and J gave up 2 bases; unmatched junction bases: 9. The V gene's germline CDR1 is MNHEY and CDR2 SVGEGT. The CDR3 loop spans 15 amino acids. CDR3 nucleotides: TGTGCCAGCAGCTTAGGGACTACCTTTCAAGAGACCCAGTACTTC. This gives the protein CASSLGTTFQETQYF.

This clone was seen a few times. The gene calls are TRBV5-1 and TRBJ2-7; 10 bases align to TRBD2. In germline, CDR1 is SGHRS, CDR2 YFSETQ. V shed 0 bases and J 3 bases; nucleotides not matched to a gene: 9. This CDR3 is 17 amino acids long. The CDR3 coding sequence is TGCGCCAGCAGCTTGGCCCCTAGCGGGAGCGCCCTCTACGAGCAGTACTTC. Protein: CASSLAPSGSALYEQYF.

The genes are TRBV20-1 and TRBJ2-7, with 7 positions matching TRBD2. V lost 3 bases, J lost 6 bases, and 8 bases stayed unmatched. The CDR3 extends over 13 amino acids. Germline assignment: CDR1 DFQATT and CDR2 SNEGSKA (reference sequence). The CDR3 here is CSASSAGVSEQYF. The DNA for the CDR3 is TGCAGTGCTAGTTCGGCGGGAGTTTCCGAGCAGTACTTC.

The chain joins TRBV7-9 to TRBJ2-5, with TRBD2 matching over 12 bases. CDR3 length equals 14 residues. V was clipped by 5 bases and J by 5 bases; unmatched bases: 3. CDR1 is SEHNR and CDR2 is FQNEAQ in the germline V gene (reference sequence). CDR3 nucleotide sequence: TGTGCCAGCAGCACTAGCGGGGGGATGGAGACCCAGTACTTC. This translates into CASSTSGGMETQYF.

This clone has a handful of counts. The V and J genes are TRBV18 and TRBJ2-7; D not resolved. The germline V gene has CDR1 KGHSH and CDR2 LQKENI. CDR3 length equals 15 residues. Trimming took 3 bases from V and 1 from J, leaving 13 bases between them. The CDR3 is CASSPRPQMSYEQYF. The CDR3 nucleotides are TGTGCCAGCTCACCCAGGCCCCAGATGTCCTACGAGCAGTACTTC.

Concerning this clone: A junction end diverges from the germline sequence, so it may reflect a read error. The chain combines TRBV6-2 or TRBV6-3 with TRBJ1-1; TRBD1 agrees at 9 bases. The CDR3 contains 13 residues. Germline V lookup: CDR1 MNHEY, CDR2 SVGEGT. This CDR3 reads CASSYSGTGNIIF. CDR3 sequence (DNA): TGTGCCAGCAGTTACTCCGGGACAGGGAATATTATCTTT.

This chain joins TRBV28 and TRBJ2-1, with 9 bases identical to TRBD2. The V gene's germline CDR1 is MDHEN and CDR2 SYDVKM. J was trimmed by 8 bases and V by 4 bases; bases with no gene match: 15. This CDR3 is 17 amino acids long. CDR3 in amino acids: CASSSPLGGRAGDEQFF. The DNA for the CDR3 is TGTGCCAGCAGTTCCCCCCTTGGCGGGAGGGCCGGGGATGAGCAGTTCTTC.

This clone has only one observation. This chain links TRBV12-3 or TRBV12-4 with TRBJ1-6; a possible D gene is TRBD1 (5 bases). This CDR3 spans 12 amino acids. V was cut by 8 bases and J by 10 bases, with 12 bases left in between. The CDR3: CASGGKHSPLHF. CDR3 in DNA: TGTGCCAGCGGGGGGAAGCACTCACCCCTCCACTTT.

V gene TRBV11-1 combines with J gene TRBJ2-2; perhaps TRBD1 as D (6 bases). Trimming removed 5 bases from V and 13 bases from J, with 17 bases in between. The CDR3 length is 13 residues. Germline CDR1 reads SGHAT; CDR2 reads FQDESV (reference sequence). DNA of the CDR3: TGTGCCAGCAGCCATCAAGGGGGACCGGGGCTGTTTTTT. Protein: CASSHQGGPGLFF.

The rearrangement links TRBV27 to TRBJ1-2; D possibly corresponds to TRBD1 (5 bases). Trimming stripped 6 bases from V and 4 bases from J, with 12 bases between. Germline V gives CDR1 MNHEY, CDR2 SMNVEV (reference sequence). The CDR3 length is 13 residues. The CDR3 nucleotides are TGTGCCAGCAGCCCCGTGGGGGGCTATGGCTACACCTTC. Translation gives CASSPVGGYGYTF.

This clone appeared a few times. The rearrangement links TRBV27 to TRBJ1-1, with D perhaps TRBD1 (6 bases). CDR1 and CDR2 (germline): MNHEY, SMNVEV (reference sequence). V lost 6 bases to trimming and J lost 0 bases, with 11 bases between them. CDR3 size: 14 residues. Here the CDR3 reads CASRDDRMNTEAFF. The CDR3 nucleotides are TGTGCCAGCAGGGACGACAGGATGAACACTGAAGCTTTCTTT.

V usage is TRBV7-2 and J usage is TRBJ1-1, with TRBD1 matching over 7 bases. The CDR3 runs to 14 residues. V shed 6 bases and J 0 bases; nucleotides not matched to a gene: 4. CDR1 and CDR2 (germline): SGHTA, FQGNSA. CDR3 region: CASSPDRVNTEAFF. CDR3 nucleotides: TGTGCCAGCAGTCCCGACAGGGTGAACACTGAAGCTTTCTTT.

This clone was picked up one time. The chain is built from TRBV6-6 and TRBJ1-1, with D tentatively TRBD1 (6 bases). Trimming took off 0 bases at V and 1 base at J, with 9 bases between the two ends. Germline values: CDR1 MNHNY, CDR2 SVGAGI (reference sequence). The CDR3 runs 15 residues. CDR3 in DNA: TGTGCCAGCAGTTACTCTTGGACAGCGAACACTGAAGCTTTCTTT. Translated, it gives CASSYSWTANTEAFF.